These 32 T cell receptor beta chains were all obtained from the same sample, sequenced in a study of spatial heterogeneity in lung cancer. TCRdb reprocessed the 5' RACE reads via MiXCR and lists one record per CDR3 protein. The profile shows roughly 39,000 distinct CDR3 sequences, roughly 6% of them singletons. The time point here: sample taken at primary tumor resection. Unsorted samples of tumor, nontumor lung or frozen PBMC had their whole RNA sequenced. The sample in question was PBMCs, obtained at surgery. These receptors originate from a male donor with early-stage non-small cell lung cancer.

This clonotype was detected ten times or more. The rearrangement joins TRBV5-1 to TRBJ1-1; no clear D. The CDR3 runs 16 residues. V gave up 3 bases and J gave up 1 base, with 16 bases separating them. From germline, CDR1 is SGHRS and CDR2 YFSETQ. The CDR3 protein is CASSSQFDSRNTEAFF. The CDR3 DNA reads as TGCGCCAGCAGCTCCCAGTTTGATAGCAGGAACACTGAAGCTTTCTTT.

This clonotype was seen ten or more times. The rearrangement links TRBV7-8 to TRBJ2-3, with D unclear. This CDR3 comprises 12 residues. Trimming shortened V by 2 bases and J by 6 bases, and 6 bases separated the two germline ends. The germline CDR1 and CDR2 sequences are SGHVS and FQNEAQ. CDR3 sequence: CASSLFFDTQYF. DNA of the CDR3: TGTGCCAGCAGCTTATTTTTTGATACGCAGTATTTT.

This chain uses TRBV5-1 with TRBJ2-3, with 7 bases aligning to TRBD1. CDR1 is SGHRS and CDR2 is YFSETQ in the germline V gene. The V segment lost 2 bases and the J segment 2 bases; nucleotides outside the gene matches: 8. The length of the CDR3 is 16 residues. The CDR3 region is CASSFRTGTVTDTQYF. The CDR3 coding sequence is TGCGCCAGCAGCTTCCGTACCGGGACAGTCACAGATACGCAGTATTTT.

The sample holds a few counts of this clonotype. The CDR3 DNA reads TGCAGCCCGAGGCGACGCCAAGAGACCCAGTACTTC. Translating gives CSPRRRQETQYF. This sequence joins TRBV20-1 and TRBJ2-5; D unresolved. CDR3 length: 12 residues. Germline V gene data show CDR1 as DFQATT and CDR2 as SNEGSKA (reference sequence).

This clonotype was found a few times. The genes are TRBV6-5 and TRBJ1-2; TRBD1 might be the D (5 bases). This CDR3 has 13 residues. The V end lost 7 bases, the J end lost 4 bases, and 13 bases lay between the germline ends. CDR1 MNHEY and CDR2 SVGAGI come from the germline V gene. The CDR3 loop is CASTGGTSYGYTF. The CDR3 DNA reads as TGTGCCAGCACCGGGGGGACCAGCTATGGCTACACCTTC.

This clonotype was seen more than once but under ten times. V and J are TRBV28 and TRBJ2-7, with D maybe TRBD1 (6 bases). V lost 5 bases and J 3 bases, leaving 17 bases between the germline ends. The CDR3 sequence is 15 residues long. Germline CDR1 and CDR2: MDHEN and SYDVKM. CDR3 in DNA: TGTGCCAGCAGTCTTACAGGGCGAGTGATCTACGAGCAGTACTTC. Its protein is CASSLTGRVIYEQYF.

This clonotype was observed at least ten times. The chain employs TRBV4-1 and TRBJ2-7; 8 bases align to TRBD1. This CDR3 has 15 amino acids. The germline gives CDR1 MGHRA, CDR2 YSYEKL. V dropped 3 bases and J dropped 0; count of bases not matched to a gene: 4. The CDR3: CASSHGQGNSYEQYF. The CDR3 DNA reads as TGCGCCAGCAGCCACGGACAGGGTAACTCCTACGAGCAGTACTTC.

A few counts support this clonotype. The V gene is TRBV5-1, the J gene TRBJ2-3, with TRBD2 as a possible D gene (6 bases). Looked up from germline, CDR1 is SGHRS and CDR2 is YFSETQ. This CDR3 comprises 15 residues. The germline V and J ends were trimmed by 1 base and 3 bases, with 12 bases remaining between them. The chain's CDR3 is CASSLPAGSTDTQYF. CDR3 sequence (DNA): TGCGCCAGCAGCTTGCCGGCGGGGTCAACAGATACGCAGTATTTT.

The chain couples TRBV7-2 to TRBJ2-2, with 11 bases that match TRBD2. Germline loops: CDR1 SGHTA, CDR2 FQGNSA. The CDR3 length is 16 residues. With 4 bases clipped from V and 4 bases from J, the junction kept 5 bases outside the gene matches. The CDR3: CASSSSSGGSTGELFF. The CDR3 DNA follows: TGTGCCAGCAGCTCCTCTAGCGGGGGGAGCACCGGGGAGCTGTTTTTT.

In this sample, this clonotype turned up many times. The V call is TRBV24-1, the J call TRBJ1-1; tentatively, D is TRBD1 (5 bases). Looked up from germline, CDR1 is KGHDR and CDR2 is SFDVKD. Trimming stripped 5 bases from V and 1 base from J, with 10 bases between. This CDR3 is built from 14 residues. The CDR3 sequence: CATSVSGPNTEAFF. In DNA, the CDR3 is TGTGCCACCAGTGTGTCAGGGCCGAACACTGAAGCTTTCTTT.

A word on this clonotype: The germline gene is not matched at one end of the junction; a read error may be the cause. This chain connects TRBV6-5 to TRBJ1-4, with 8 bases matching TRBD1. This CDR3 has 16 residues. CDR1 is MNHEY, CDR2 SVGAGI, per germline. CDR3: CASSHSDRAFNEKLLF. CDR3 nucleotide sequence: TGTGCCAGCAGCCACTCGGACAGGGCTTTTAATGAAAAACTGTTATTT.

This clonotype has at least ten counts. The gene calls are TRBV15 and TRBJ2-7, with 7 bases identical to TRBD2. The V and J ends lost 8 bases and 2 bases, in that order; junction bases with no gene match: 6. The CDR3 has 13 amino acids. Per germline, CDR1 LNHNV and CDR2 YYDKDF (reference sequence). CDR3 sequence: CATGEGYTYEQYF. The DNA for the CDR3 is TGTGCCACCGGGGAGGGGTACACCTACGAGCAGTACTTC.

In its sample, this clonotype was seen once. Given a much more abundant clone one base away, this may be a read error. The CDR3 loop is CTSREDRVYNEQFF. CDR3 coding DNA: TGTACCAGCAGGGAGGACAGGGTATACAATGAGCAGTTCTTC. V usage is TRBV6-6 and J usage is TRBJ2-1, with TRBD1 matching 8 bases. Looked up from germline, CDR1 is MNHNY and CDR2 is SVGAGI (reference sequence). This CDR3 has 14 residues.

Ten or more counts support this clonotype. The rearrangement joins TRBV28 to TRBJ2-1, with 7 bases lining up with TRBD2. This CDR3 region has 15 residues. Germline CDR1 and CDR2: MDHEN and SYDVKM. Trimming at V came to 2 bases and at J to 5 bases, leaving 6 bases not matched to a gene. CDR3: CASSLAQRGHNEQFF. The DNA of the CDR3 is TGTGCCAGCAGTTTAGCCCAGCGGGGACACAATGAGCAGTTCTTC. The whole variable domain, filled in from reference TRBV28 and TRBJ2-1, reads DVKVTQSSRYLVKRTGEKVFLECVQDMDHENMFWYRQDPGLGLRLIYFSYDVKMKEKGDIPEGYSVSREKKERFSLILESASTNQTSMYLCASSLAQRGHNEQFFGPGTRLTVL.

V and J are TRBV3-1 and TRBJ2-7, with D perhaps TRBD2 (6 bases). Trimming shortened V by 0 bases and J by 0 bases, and 15 bases separated the two germline ends. Germline CDR1 and CDR2: LGHDT and YNNKEL (reference sequence). This CDR3 region has 17 residues. This CDR3 reads CASSQDWGGAHSYEQYF. CDR3 in DNA: TGTGCCAGCAGCCAAGATTGGGGAGGAGCTCACTCCTACGAGCAGTACTTC.

The chain couples TRBV12-3 or TRBV12-4 to TRBJ2-3; D is perhaps TRBD1 (6 bases). Deletions cut 3 bases from V and 1 base from J, with 17 bases between. The length of the CDR3 is 17 residues. The CDR3 sequence is CASSFATGNSRTDTQYF. CDR3 sequence (DNA): TGTGCCAGCAGTTTCGCAACAGGGAACTCTCGCACAGATACGCAGTATTTT.

This clonotype was seen a handful of times. The V gene is TRBV7-3, the J gene TRBJ2-3; maybe TRBD2 (6 bases). Trimming left V 5 bases short and J 3 bases short, with 15 bases between. The CDR3 covers 15 residues. CDR1 and CDR2 (germline): SGHTA, FQGTGA. Here the CDR3 reads CASSPVQGGTDTQYF. CDR3 bases: TGTGCCAGCAGCCCGGTGCAGGGAGGTACAGATACGCAGTATTTT.

In this sample, this clonotype turned up many times. The chain joins TRBV20-1 to TRBJ2-2, with TRBD2 as a possible D gene (6 bases). The germline V and J ends were trimmed by 6 bases and 4 bases, with 15 bases remaining between them. CDR1 DFQATT and CDR2 SNEGSKA come from the germline V gene (reference sequence). There are 14 residues in the CDR3. In DNA, the CDR3 is TGCAGTGCCTCACTAGCTATCGCCACCGGGGAGCTGTTTTTT. It codes for CSASLAIATGELFF.

The sample holds many counts of this clonotype. This rearrangement joins TRBV20-1 to TRBJ1-4; TRBD1 might be the D (6 bases). CDR3 length: 13 residues. The ends were cut back, 3 bases at V and 5 bases at J, with 10 bases in the middle. The V gene's germline CDR1 is DFQATT and CDR2 SNEGSKA (reference sequence). CDR3 in amino acids: CSARDSTNEKLFF. The CDR3 region has the DNA TGCAGTGCTAGGGACAGTACGAATGAAAAACTGTTTTTT.

This clonotype was picked up many times. The CDR3 DNA follows: TGCGCCAGCAGCTTGGGCCCGGGTTCCCACGAGCAGTACTTC. Protein sequence: CASSLGPGSHEQYF. The V gene is TRBV5-1, the J gene TRBJ2-7; D is unresolved. Germline V gene sequence: CDR1 SGHRS, CDR2 YFSETQ. The CDR3 has 14 residues. Trimming took off 0 bases at V and 5 bases at J, with 12 bases between the two ends.

At least ten counts were recorded for this clonotype. The chain couples TRBV5-1 to TRBJ1-4; D not certain. Germline V gene data show CDR1 as SGHRS and CDR2 as YFSETQ. The CDR3 has 16 residues. Trimming stripped 4 bases from V and 2 bases from J, with 15 bases between. CDR3 loop: CASSLLPEGTNEKLFF. CDR3 DNA sequence: TGCGCCAGCAGCCTCTTACCGGAGGGCACTAATGAAAAACTGTTTTTT.

This clonotype has ten or more counts. This chain joins TRBV12-3 or TRBV12-4 and TRBJ1-1; D not resolved. The germline V and J ends were trimmed by 6 bases and 1 base, with 6 bases remaining between them. The CDR3 covers 12 residues. For the CDR3, the DNA is TGTGCCAGCAGCGCAGGGAACACTGAAGCTTTCTTT. Protein product: CASSAGNTEAFF.

The chain combines TRBV18 with TRBJ2-3; D gene unclear. Germline V gives CDR1 KGHSH, CDR2 LQKENI. The V end was cut by 3 bases, the J end by 0 bases, with 7 bases between. The CDR3 spans 14 residues. CDR3 amino acids: CASSPSDSTDTQYF. CDR3 bases: TGTGCCAGCTCACCGTCAGACAGCACAGATACGCAGTATTTT. The whole variable domain, remainder taken from reference TRBV18 and TRBJ2-3, is NAGVMQNPRHLVRRRGQEARLRCSPMKGHSHVYWYRQLPEEGLKFMVYLQKENIIDESGMPKERFSAEFPKEGPSILRIQQVVRGDSAAYFCASSPSDSTDTQYFGPGTRLTVL.

This clonotype was counted many times. The chain links TRBV4-2 to TRBJ1-4, with 7 bases identical to TRBD1. This CDR3 is 16 amino acids long. From germline, CDR1 is LGHNA and CDR2 YNFKEQ. V was pared by 1 base and J by 7 bases, with 9 bases of the junction left unmatched. CDR3 sequence reads: CASSQVFPGGAEKLFF. CDR3 DNA sequence: TGTGCCAGCAGCCAAGTATTCCCAGGGGGTGCTGAAAAACTGTTTTTT.

This rearrangement joins TRBV5-5 to TRBJ2-7, with 7 bases matching TRBD1. Unmatched junction bases numbered 6, after V lost 3 bases and J lost 12 bases. The CDR3 loop spans 11 amino acids. Germline CDR1 reads SGHKS; CDR2 reads YYEKEE (reference sequence). CDR3: CASSSDRVGYF. The CDR3, as DNA: TGTGCCAGCAGCTCCGACAGGGTAGGGTACTTC.

In the case of this clonotype: It may be a read error: a sequence one base away is much more abundant. V gene TRBV20-1 combines with J gene TRBJ2-3; 12 bases agree with TRBD2. CDR1 and CDR2 from the germline V gene are DFQATT and SNEGSKA (reference sequence). The length of the CDR3 is 15 residues. CDR3 sequence (DNA): TGCAGTGCTAGTAGGACTAGCGGGGTAGGAGATACGCGGTATTTT. It encodes CSASRTSGVGDTRYF.

V gene TRBV20-1 combines with J gene TRBJ2-5; D may match TRBD1 or TRBD2 (5 bases each). This CDR3 comprises 12 residues. CDR1 DFQATT and CDR2 SNEGSKA come from the germline V gene (reference sequence). The V gene lost 5 bases and the J gene lost 2 bases, with 9 bases spanning the gap. The CDR3 region is CSAPGPQETQYF. The CDR3 DNA follows: TGCAGTGCTCCGGGACCTCAAGAGACCCAGTACTTC.

This clonotype has a handful of counts. V gene TRBV4-1 combines with J gene TRBJ1-3, with D hard to call. Trimming stripped 5 bases from V and 0 bases from J, with 11 bases between. The CDR3 is made up of 15 amino acids. Germline V lookup: CDR1 MGHRA, CDR2 YSYEKL. The CDR3: CASSLRRDSGNTIYF. CDR3 DNA sequence: TGCGCCAGCAGCTTACGTAGGGACTCTGGAAACACCATATATTTT.

Only a few counts were recorded for this clonotype. The rearrangement joins TRBV9 to TRBJ2-3; D is undetermined. Germline V lookup: CDR1 SGDLS, CDR2 YYNGEE. V lost 0 bases and J 4 bases, leaving 6 bases between the germline ends. This CDR3 is 13 amino acids long. CDR3 in DNA: TGTGCCAGCAGCGTAGGGCTGCCAGATACGCAGTATTTT. It is translated as CASSVGLPDTQYF.

This clonotype ranks as medium-sized. The gene calls are TRBV6-5 and TRBJ1-1; 9 nucleotides line up with TRBD1. This CDR3 is 14 amino acids long. Germline V gives CDR1 MNHEY, CDR2 SVGAGI. With V trimmed by 5 bases and J by 7 bases, 8 bases remained unmatched. The CDR3 sequence: CASSHRQGVIEAFF. The CDR3 DNA reads as TGTGCCAGCAGTCACAGACAGGGGGTAATTGAAGCTTTCTTT.

The V gene is TRBV20-1, the J gene TRBJ1-1; 7 bases align to TRBD1. V dropped 6 bases and J dropped 4; count of bases not matched to a gene: 11. The CDR3 covers 14 residues. CDR1 and CDR2 (germline): DFQATT, SNEGSKA (reference sequence). The CDR3, as DNA: TGCAGTGCGGACCAAGGGGGCCCGGGCACTGAAGCTTTCTTT. Its translation is CSADQGGPGTEAFF.

This clonotype occurred many times. This sequence joins TRBV4-1 and TRBJ2-3, with D unresolved. V was cut by 4 bases and J by 2 bases, with 7 bases left in between. CDR1 is MGHRA and CDR2 is YSYEKL in the germline V gene. The CDR3 is 13 residues long. The CDR3 loop is CASSRTTTDTQYF. CDR3 DNA sequence: TGCGCCAGCAGCCGGACCACCACAGATACGCAGTATTTT.